This TCR beta chain was obtained from a study of OX40 agonist ivuxolimab in advanced cancers. The wider study: Ivuxolimab, an agonist antibody against OX40 (CD134), was given to patients. Broader study findings: Low clonal expansion, among the lowest seen, marked partial responders at 0.1-3.0 mg/kg. Antigen targets of the expanded peripheral T cells went undetermined.

This clone came up once. What it recognizes is unknown. The CDR3 length is 14 residues. The V end lost 8 bases, the J end lost 7 bases, and 17 bases lay between the germline ends. Germline loops: CDR1 MNHEY, CDR2 SMNVEV (reference sequence). The method was immunoSEQ multiplex PCR; TCRdb's version includes in-frame clones alone and lacks a portion of them. The sample comprises 25,000 to 35,000 clones, about four fifths of which are singletons, and 22% rests with the top ten. This chain joins TRBV27 and TRBJ1-4, with TRBD1 as a possible D gene (5 bases). This specimen was CD4+ or CD8+ T cells sorted from blood, taken in a trial of the OX40 agonist ivuxolimab. The receptor comes from an adult with an advanced solid tumor such as melanoma, head and neck, liver or kidney cancer. The DNA for the CDR3 is TGTGCCAGCGGATCAGGGTTTGTAAGTGAAAAACTGTTTTTT. Residues: CASGSGFVSEKLFF.